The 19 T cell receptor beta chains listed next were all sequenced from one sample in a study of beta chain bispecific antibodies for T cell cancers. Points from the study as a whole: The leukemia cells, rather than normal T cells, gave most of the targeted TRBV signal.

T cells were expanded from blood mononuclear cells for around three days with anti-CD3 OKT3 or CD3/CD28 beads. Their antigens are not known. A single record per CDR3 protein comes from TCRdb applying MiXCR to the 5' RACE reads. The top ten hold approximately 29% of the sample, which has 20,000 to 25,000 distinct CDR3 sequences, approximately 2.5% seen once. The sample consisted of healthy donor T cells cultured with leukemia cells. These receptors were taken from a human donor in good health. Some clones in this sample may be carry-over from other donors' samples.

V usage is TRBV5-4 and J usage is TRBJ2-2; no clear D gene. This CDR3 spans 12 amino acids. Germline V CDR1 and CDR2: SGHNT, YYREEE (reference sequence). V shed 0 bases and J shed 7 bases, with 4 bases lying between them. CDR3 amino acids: CASSLDDGELFF. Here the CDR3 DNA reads TGTGCCAGCAGCTTGGACGACGGGGAGCTGTTTTTT.

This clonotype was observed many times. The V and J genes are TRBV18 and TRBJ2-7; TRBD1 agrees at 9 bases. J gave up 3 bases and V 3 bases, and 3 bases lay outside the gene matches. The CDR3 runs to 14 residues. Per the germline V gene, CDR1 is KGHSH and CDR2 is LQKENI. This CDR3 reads CASSPTGGSYEQYF. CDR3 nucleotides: TGTGCCAGCTCACCGACAGGGGGAAGCTACGAGCAGTACTTC.

The CDR3 DNA follows: TGTGCCAGCAGTTACTCCATAGACAGGGTTGGATCAGATACGCAGTATTTT. Its translation: CASSYSIDRVGSDTQYF. The chain has TRBV6-2 or TRBV6-3 and TRBJ2-3; 7 bases agree with TRBD1. CDR1 and CDR2 from the germline V gene are MNHEY and SVGEGT. Trimming at V came to 0 bases and at J to 4 bases, leaving 10 bases not matched to a gene. CDR3 length: 17 amino acids.

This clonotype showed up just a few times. CDR3 in amino acids: CASSLALGLEPEAFF. The CDR3 nucleotides are TGTGCCAGCAGCTTGGCATTAGGGCTCGAGCCTGAAGCTTTCTTT. The chain has TRBV5-5 and TRBJ1-1; D gene ambiguous. The V and J ends lost 0 bases and 6 bases respectively, with 15 bases between them. CDR3 length equals 15 residues. The germline V gene has CDR1 SGHKS and CDR2 YYEKEE (reference sequence).

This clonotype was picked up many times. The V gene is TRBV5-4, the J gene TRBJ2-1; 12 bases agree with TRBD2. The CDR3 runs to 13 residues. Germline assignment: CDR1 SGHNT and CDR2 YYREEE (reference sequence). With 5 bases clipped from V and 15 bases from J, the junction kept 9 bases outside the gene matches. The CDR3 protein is CASSLTSGGPVFF. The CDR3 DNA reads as TGTGCCAGCAGTTTGACTAGCGGGGGCCCGGTGTTCTTC.

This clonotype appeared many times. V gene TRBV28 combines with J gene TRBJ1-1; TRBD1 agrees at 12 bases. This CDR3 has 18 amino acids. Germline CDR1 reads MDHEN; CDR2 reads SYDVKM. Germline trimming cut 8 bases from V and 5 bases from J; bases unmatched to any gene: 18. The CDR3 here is CASQTNGGTGGGGTEAFF. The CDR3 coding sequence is TGTGCCAGCCAGACAAATGGGGGGACAGGGGGCGGTGGAACTGAAGCTTTCTTT.

The chain's CDR3 is CASSGRASEGYTF. The CDR3 nucleotides are TGTGCCAGCAGCGGGAGGGCGTCAGAAGGCTACACCTTC. This chain connects TRBV7-9 to TRBJ1-2; D unresolved. Germline V gene lookup returns CDR1 SEHNR and CDR2 FQNEAQ (reference sequence). Trimming removed 5 bases at V and 8 bases at J, with 15 bases between. This CDR3 region has 13 residues.

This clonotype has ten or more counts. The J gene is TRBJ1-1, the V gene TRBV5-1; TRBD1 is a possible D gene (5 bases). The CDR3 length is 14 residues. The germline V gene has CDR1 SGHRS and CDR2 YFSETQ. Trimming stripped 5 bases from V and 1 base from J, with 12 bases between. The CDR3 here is CASRTTAGNTEAFF. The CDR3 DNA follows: TGCGCCAGCAGAACGACAGCAGGGAACACTGAAGCTTTCTTT.

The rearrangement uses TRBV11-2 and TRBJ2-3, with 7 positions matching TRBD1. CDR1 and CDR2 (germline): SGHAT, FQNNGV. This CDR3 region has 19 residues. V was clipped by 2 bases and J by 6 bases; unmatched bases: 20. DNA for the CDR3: TGTGCCAGCAGCTTAACCCCAGGTCGCGACAGGGTGGTATTCGATACGCAGTATTTT. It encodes CASSLTPGRDRVVFDTQYF. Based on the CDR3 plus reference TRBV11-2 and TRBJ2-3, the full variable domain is EAGVAQSPRYKIIEKRQSVAFWCNPISGHATLYWYQQILGQGPKLLIQFQNNGVVDDSQLPKDRFSAERLKGVDSTLKIQPAKLEDSAVYLCASSLTPGRDRVVFDTQYFGPGTRLTVL.

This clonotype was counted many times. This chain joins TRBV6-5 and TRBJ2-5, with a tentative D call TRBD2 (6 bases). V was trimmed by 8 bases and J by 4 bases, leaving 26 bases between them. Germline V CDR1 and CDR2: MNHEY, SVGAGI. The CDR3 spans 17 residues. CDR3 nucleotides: TGTGCCAGCTCACCTCTCGGAGCTACCCCGGGGGTAGAGACCCAGTACTTC. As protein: CASSPLGATPGVETQYF.

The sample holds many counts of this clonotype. The CDR3 DNA reads as TGTGCCAGCAGCCCAGCCGGAGATACGCAGTATTTT. Protein product: CASSPAGDTQYF. The chain combines TRBV7-9 with TRBJ2-3; no clear D gene. In germline, CDR1 is SEHNR, CDR2 FQNEAQ (reference sequence). The CDR3 is made up of 12 amino acids. Between the trimmed V and J ends, which lost 5 bases and 5 bases, there was a span of 8 bases.

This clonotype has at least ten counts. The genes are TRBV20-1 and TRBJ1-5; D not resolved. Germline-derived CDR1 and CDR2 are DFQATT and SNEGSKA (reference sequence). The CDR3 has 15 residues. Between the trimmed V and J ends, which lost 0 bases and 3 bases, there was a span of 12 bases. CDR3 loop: CSARDPAGLNQPQHF. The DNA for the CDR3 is TGCAGTGCTAGAGATCCGGCAGGCCTCAATCAGCCCCAGCATTTT.

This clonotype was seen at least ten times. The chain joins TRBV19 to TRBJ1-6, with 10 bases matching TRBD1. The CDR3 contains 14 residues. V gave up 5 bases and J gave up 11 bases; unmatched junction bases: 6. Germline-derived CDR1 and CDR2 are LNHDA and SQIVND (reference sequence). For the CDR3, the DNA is TGTGCCAGTAGTCCCGGGACAGGGGTCCCACCCCTCCACTTT. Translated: CASSPGTGVPPLHF.

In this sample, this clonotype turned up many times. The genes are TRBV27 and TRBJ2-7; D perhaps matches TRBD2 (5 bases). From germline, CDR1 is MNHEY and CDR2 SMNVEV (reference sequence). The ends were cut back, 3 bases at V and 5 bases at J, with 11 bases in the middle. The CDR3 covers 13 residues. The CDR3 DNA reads TGTGCCAGCAGTTTGCGAGCGGCAAACGAGCAGTACTTC. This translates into CASSLRAANEQYF.

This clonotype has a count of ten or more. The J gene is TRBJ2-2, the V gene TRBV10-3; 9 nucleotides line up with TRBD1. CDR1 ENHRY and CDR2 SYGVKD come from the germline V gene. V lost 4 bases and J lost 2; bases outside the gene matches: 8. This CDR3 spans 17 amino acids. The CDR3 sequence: CAISGPRGQGNTGELFF. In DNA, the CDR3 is TGTGCCATCAGTGGGCCTAGGGGACAGGGAAACACCGGGGAGCTGTTTTTT.

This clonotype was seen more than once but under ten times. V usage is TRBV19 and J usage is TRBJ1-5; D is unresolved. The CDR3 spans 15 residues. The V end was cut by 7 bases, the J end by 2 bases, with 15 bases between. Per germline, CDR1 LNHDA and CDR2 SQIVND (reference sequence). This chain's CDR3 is CASNGRDPGNQPQHF. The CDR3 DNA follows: TGTGCCAGTAATGGAAGAGACCCTGGCAATCAGCCCCAGCATTTT.

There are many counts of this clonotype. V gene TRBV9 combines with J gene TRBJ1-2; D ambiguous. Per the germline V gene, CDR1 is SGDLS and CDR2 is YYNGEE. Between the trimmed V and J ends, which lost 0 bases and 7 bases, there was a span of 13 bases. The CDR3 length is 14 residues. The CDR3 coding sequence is TGTGCCAGCAGCGTAGAGTTGGCAGACGGTGGCTACACCTTC. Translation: CASSVELADGGYTF. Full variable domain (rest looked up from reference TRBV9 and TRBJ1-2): DSGVTQTPKHLITATGQRVTLRCSPRSGDLSVYWYQQSLDQGLQFLIQYYNGEERAKGNILERFSAQQFPDLHSELNLSSLELGDSALYFCASSVELADGGYTFGSGTRLTVV.

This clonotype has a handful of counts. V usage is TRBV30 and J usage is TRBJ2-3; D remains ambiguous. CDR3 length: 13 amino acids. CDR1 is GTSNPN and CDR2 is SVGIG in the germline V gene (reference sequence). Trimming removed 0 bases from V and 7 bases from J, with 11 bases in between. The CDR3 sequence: CAWSVTDINTQYF. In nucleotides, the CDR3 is TGTGCCTGGAGTGTAACCGACATCAATACGCAGTATTTT.

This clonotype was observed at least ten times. CDR3 nucleotides: TGCGCCAGCAGCTTTGATAATGAGCAGTTCTTC. Translating it yields CASSFDNEQFF. This rearrangement joins TRBV5-1 to TRBJ2-1; no clear D gene. In germline, CDR1 is SGHRS, CDR2 YFSETQ. This CDR3 is built from 11 residues. Between the trimmed V and J ends, which lost 2 bases and 7 bases, there was a span of 4 bases.